This TCR beta chain is from a study of blood T cell repertoires in COVID-19. As handled by the study authors: Using reference gene primer amplification, nucleated cell counts were estimated. This table comes from immunoSEQ multiplex PCR, and its TCRdb copy is limited to in-frame clones, with some not included. That table furnishes V, J and clone size, whereas the DNA furnished D and trimming. The sample carries some 220,000 clones, approximately 80% recorded once. V was clipped by 0 bases and J by 3 bases, with 8 bases between them. The germline CDR1 and CDR2 sequences are LNHNV and YYDKDF (reference sequence). This CDR3 region has 14 residues.

The V and J genes are TRBV15 and TRBJ1-1; TRBD1 is a possible D gene (5 bases). The sequence came from an older woman with active or convalescent COVID-19. Input material: peripheral blood. The CDR3 sequence is CATSRDIRDTEAFF. The CDR3 nucleotides read TGTGCCACCAGCAGAGATATCAGGGACACTGAAGCTTTCTTT.